This TCR beta chain is drawn from a study of blood T cell repertoires in COVID-19. Authors' methods: Amplification with reference gene primers provided the estimates of nucleated cell counts. Here immunoSEQ multiplex PCR was the method, and the copy in TCRdb shows in-frame clones only, minus some. V and J calls and clone size are given by that table; D and trimming were obtained from the DNA. This table has 200,000 to 250,000 clones, roughly 90% appearing once. The source material was peripheral blood. The sequence came from a man aged 60 to 75 who had recovered from COVID-19.

The CDR3 DNA reads TGTGCCAGCAGCTTACAGGGGGCGTACAATGAGCAGTTCTTC. It is translated as CASSLQGAYNEQFF. V gene TRBV5-4 combines with J gene TRBJ2-1; the match to TRBD1 covers 9 bases. This CDR3 comprises 14 residues. CDR1 SGHNT and CDR2 YYREEE come from the germline V gene (reference sequence). With 2 bases clipped from V and 4 bases from J, the junction kept 1 base outside the gene matches.